The present T cell receptor beta chain was sequenced within a study of regulatory T cells in long-lasting Graves disease. Time point described: newly diagnosed GD, antithyroid drugs for less than 3 months. Extracted PBMC RNA gave rise to the TCR library. Construction of TCR beta libraries relied on iRepertoire HTBI primers and on Arm-PCR targeting CDR3 regions. Each CDR3 protein is one row after TCRdb ran MiXCR on the multiplex PCR reads. The sample records roughly 500,000 distinct CDR3 sequences, approximately 15% being singletons. In addition, the sample was reused for a study of T cells in Graves' hyperthyroidism and ophthalmopathy. From that paper: Carried out on the TCR CDR3, a first-round RT-PCR used the HTBI primer set. Blood also contained most expanded thyroid clonotypes above 0.001.

The sample consisted of peripheral blood mononuclear cells (PBMCs), taken at new diagnosis, from a patient treated with antithyroid drugs. The sequence derives from a man aged 25-45 years with Graves disease.

In DNA form, the CDR3 reads TGTGCCAGCAGCGCATACAGGGGGGATAATGAGCAGTTCTTC. This sequence encodes CASSAYRGDNEQFF. The genes are TRBV7-7 and TRBJ2-1, with 8 bases fitting TRBD1. V lost 5 bases and J lost 7; bases outside the gene matches: 7. Germline V gene sequence: CDR1 SSHAT, CDR2 FNYEAQ (reference sequence). There are 14 residues in the CDR3.